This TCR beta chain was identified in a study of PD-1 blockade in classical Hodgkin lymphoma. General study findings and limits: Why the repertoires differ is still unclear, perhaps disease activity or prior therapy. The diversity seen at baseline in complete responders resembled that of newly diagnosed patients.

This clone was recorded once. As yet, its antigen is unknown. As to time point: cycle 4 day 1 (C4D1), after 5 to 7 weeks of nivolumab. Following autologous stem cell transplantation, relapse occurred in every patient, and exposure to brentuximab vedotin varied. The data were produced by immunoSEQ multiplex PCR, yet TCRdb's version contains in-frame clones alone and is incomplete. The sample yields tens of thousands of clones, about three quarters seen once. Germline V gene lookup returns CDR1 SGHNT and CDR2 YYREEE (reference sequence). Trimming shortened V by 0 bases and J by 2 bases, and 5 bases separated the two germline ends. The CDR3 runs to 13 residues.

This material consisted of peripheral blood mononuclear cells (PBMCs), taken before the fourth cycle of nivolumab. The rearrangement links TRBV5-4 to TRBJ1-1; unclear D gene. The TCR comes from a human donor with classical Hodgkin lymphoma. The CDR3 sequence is CASSLGENTEAFF. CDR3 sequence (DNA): TGTGCCAGCAGCTTGGGAGAAAACACTGAAGCTTTCTTT. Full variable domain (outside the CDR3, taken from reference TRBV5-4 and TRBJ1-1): ETGVTQSPTHLIKTRGQQVTLRCSSQSGHNTVSWYQQALGQGPQFIFQYYREEENGRGNFPPRFSGLQFPNYSSELNVNALELDDSALYLCASSLGENTEAFFGQGTRLTVV.